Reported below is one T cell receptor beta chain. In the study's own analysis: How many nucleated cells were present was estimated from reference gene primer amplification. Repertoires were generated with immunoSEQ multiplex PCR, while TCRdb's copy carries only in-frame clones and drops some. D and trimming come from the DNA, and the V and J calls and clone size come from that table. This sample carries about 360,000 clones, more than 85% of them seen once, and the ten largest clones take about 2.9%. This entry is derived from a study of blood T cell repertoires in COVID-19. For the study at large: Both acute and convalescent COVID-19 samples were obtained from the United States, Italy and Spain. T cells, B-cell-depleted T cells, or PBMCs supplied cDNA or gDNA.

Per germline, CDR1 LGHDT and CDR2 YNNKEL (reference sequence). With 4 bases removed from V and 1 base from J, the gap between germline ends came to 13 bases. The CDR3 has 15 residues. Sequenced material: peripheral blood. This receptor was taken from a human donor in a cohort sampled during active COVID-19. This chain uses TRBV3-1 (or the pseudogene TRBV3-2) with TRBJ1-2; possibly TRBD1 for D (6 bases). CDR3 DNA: TGTGCCAGCAGCCGACGGGACACCTATAACTATGGCTACACCTTC. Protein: CASSRRDTYNYGYTF.